These T cell receptor beta chains were read from a single sample in a study of blood T cell repertoires in COVID-19. Only in-frame clones appear in the TCRdb table, and some are missing; sequencing was by immunoSEQ multiplex PCR. The sample holds approximately 30,000 clones, 84% seen once. The sample taken for sequencing was peripheral blood. The receptors shown here come from a man between 65 and 79 years old with active COVID-19. Each CDR3 is given with its conserved first and last residue. A D gene is named only where the DNA matches it firmly. Expanded clones are given a class, and other clones once, few, many or no size at all.

size	D	J	V	DNA	CDR3
-	TRBD1	TRBJ1-2	TRBV27	TGTGCCAGCAGTTTGGTGACAGGGGCGGGGGGCTACACCTTC	CASSLVTGAGGYTF
-	TRBD1	TRBJ2-7	TRBV12-5	TGTGCTAGTGGTTTGGGACAGGGTACCGAGCAGTACTTC	CASGLGQGTEQYF
-	TRBD1	TRBJ2-1	TRBV27	TGTGCCAGCAGTTCAAACAGGGGGTACAATGAGCAGTTCTTC	CASSSNRGYNEQFF
-	TRBD1	TRBJ2-3	TRBV19	TGTGCCAGCGACAGGGGGAGCACAGATACGCAGTATTTT	CASDRGSTDTQYF
once	-	TRBJ1-2	TRBV5-6	TGTGCCAGCAGCTTGGACAGGGCGTTTTATGGCTACACCTTC	CASSLDRAFYGYTF
-	TRBD2	TRBJ2-2	TRBV19	TGTGCCAGTAGTATGGGTAGCGGGGAGAACACCGGGGAGCTGTTTTTT	CASSMGSGENTGELFF
once	TRBD1	TRBJ1-2	TRBV9	TGTGCCAGCAGCACCTCGACAGGGGAAGTTAGCTACACCTTC	CASSTSTGEVSYTF
-	-	TRBJ2-7	TRBV5-4	TGTGCCAGCAGCGTTAGGGGCCCCTCCTACGAGCAGTACTTC	CASSVRGPSYEQYF
-	-	TRBJ2-5	TRBV11-3	TGTGCCAGCAGCGACCCTAATCCGCTCGGGGAGACCCAGTACTTC	CASSDPNPLGETQYF
-	TRBD1	TRBJ2-2	TRBV5-8	TGTGCCAGCAGCCCGGGACAGGGGGTCACCGGGGAGCTGTTTTTT	CASSPGQGVTGELFF
-	-	TRBJ1-2	TRBV15	TGTGCCACCAGCAGAGATCATACAGGAGGGACGAACTATGGCTACACCTTC	CATSRDHTGGTNYGYTF
-	TRBD1	TRBJ2-1	TRBV29-1	TGCAGCGTCAAGGGACAGGGGGCCTACAATGAGCAGTTCTTC	CSVKGQGAYNEQFF
-	TRBD2	TRBJ2-1	TRBV5-1	TGCGCCAGTGCTAGCGGGGGGTCCTCCTACAATGAGCAGTTCTTC	CASASGGSSYNEQFF
-	TRBD1	TRBJ1-4	TRBV14	TGTGCCAGCAGTCAATACGGGGACAGGGGGGAAAAACTGTTTTTT	CASSQYGDRGEKLFF
few	TRBD1	TRBJ1-6	TRBV4-3	TGCGCCAGCAGCCAAGGACAGGGAGGTTCACCCCTCCACTTT	CASSQGQGGSPLHF
-	-	TRBJ2-7	TRBV28	TGTGCCAGCAGTACCCCGACAGGTCTCTTAGGGGAGCAGTACTTC	CASSTPTGLLGEQYF
-	TRBD1	TRBJ2-3	TRBV27	TGTGCCAGCAGTTTTCAGGGGGCATTAACAGATACGCAGTATTTT	CASSFQGALTDTQYF
-	-	TRBJ1-2	TRBV27	TGTGCCAGCAGTCCCCTGACAGGCGGTTATGGCTACACCTTC	CASSPLTGGYGYTF
once	TRBD1	TRBJ2-7	TRBV2	TGTGCCAGCAGCGGACAGGGGGTACAGCAGTACTTC	CASSGQGVQQYF
few	-	TRBJ2-2	TRBV28	TGTGCCAGCCACCAGGGGTCGCGCACCGGGGAGCTGTTTTTT	CASHQGSRTGELFF
-	-	TRBJ1-2	TRBV30	TGTGCCTGGAATGTACCAGGGTTAACGGGCGGCTACACCTTC	CAWNVPGLTGGYTF
-	TRBD2	TRBJ2-5	TRBV7-8	TGTGCCAGCAGCTTATTGGGGGGGGAGACCCAGTACTTC	CASSLLGGETQYF
-	-	TRBJ2-1	TRBV7-3	TGTGCCAGCAGCCCCTTTGTGGCTAGCTCCTACAATGAGCAGTTCTTC	CASSPFVASSYNEQFF
-	-	TRBJ1-1	TRBV30	TGTGCCTGGAGGGGGCTGAACACTGAAGCTTTCTTT	CAWRGLNTEAFF
once	-	TRBJ2-1	TRBV6-2/TRBV6-3	TGTGCCAGCAGTTACAATCAGGGGTGGTACAATGAGCAGTTCTTC	CASSYNQGWYNEQFF
medium-sized	-	TRBJ1-2	TRBV14	TGTGCCAGCAGCCCTATTGGCATAACGAGGGGCTACACCTTC	CASSPIGITRGYTF
-	TRBD2	TRBJ2-1	TRBV5-1	TGCGCCAGCAGCCTTGCGGGGAGCGGGGGGGCCGAAGAGCAGTTCTTC	CASSLAGSGGAEEQFF
-	-	TRBJ1-2	TRBV28	TGTGCCAGCACCTTGGGGGGGGCTCGGGGCTACACCTTC	CASTLGGARGYTF
-	TRBD1	TRBJ1-1	TRBV6-2/TRBV6-3	TGTGCCAGCAGTTACTGGTCCGGACAGGGATACAACACTGAAGCTTTCTTT	CASSYWSGQGYNTEAFF
-	-	TRBJ2-5	TRBV11-2	TGTGCCAGCAGCTTTGAGATTCAAGAGACCCAGTACTTC	CASSFEIQETQYF
-	-	TRBJ2-7	TRBV27	TGTGCCAGCAGTCCCCGGACAACTGGAGACGAGCAGTACTTC	CASSPRTTGDEQYF
-	TRBD2	TRBJ2-1	TRBV7-9	TGTGCCAGCAGCTTAGTGGTAGCGGGGGGGCGGAATGAGCAGTTCTTC	CASSLVVAGGRNEQFF
-	-	TRBJ1-1	TRBV9	TGTGCCAGCAGCTTTCGGGACAAGGGGGACACTGAAGCTTTCTTT	CASSFRDKGDTEAFF
-	-	TRBJ1-2	TRBV30	TGTGCCTGGGGGAGGGGGTATGGCTACACCTTC	CAWGRGYGYTF
once	TRBD1	TRBJ2-3	TRBV9	TGTGCCAGCAGCAGACAGGGGTCCGATACGCAGTATTTT	CASSRQGSDTQYF
-	-	TRBJ1-3	TRBV30	TGTGCCTGGAGTGGGACAGCCTACTCTGGAAACACCATATATTTT	CAWSGTAYSGNTIYF
-	TRBD2	TRBJ2-5	TRBV5-8	TGTGCCAGCAGCTTGGCCGTCAGCGGGGGGACTAGTTTGGACTTC	CASSLAVSGGTSLDF
-	-	TRBJ2-5	TRBV10-3	TGTGCCATCAGTGACCCGCAGGCCCGGGATGAGACCCAGTACTTC	CAISDPQARDETQYF
-	TRBD2	TRBJ2-3	TRBV5-4	TGTGCCAGCAGCTTGGGAGGCCCAGCGGGGGGATTCACAGATACGCAGTATTTT	CASSLGGPAGGFTDTQYF
-	TRBD2	TRBJ2-5	TRBV5-1	TGCGCCAGCAGCCAGGGCGGGGGGGCTCAAGAGACCCAGTACTTC	CASSQGGGAQETQYF
-	-	TRBJ2-6	TRBV5-4	TGTGCCAGCAGCCTGCCGGGCTCTGGGGCCAACGTCCTGACTTTC	CASSLPGSGANVLTF